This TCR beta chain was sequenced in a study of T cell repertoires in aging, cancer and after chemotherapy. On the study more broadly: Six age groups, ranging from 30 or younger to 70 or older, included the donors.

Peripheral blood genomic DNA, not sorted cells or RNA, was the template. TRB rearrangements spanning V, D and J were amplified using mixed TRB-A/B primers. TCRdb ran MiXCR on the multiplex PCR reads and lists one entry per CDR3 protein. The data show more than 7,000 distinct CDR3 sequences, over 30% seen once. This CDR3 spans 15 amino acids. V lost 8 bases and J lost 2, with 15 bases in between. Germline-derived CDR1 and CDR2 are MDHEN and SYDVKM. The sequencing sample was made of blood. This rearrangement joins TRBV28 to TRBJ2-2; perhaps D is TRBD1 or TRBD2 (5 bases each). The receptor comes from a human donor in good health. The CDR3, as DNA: TGTGCCAGCTTTCAGGGACGGATCAACACCGGGGAGCTGTTTTTT. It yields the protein CASFQGRINTGELFF.